A single sample gave rise to the 27 T cell receptor beta chains below, sequenced in a study of neoadjuvant nivolumab and ipilimumab in lung cancer. TCRdb's table, derived via immunoSEQ multiplex PCR, lists solely in-frame clones and lacks some. The sample yields over 45,000 clones, around 89% seen once. The sample here was blood, taken before neoadjuvant nivolumab, alone or with ipilimumab. All receptors come from an adult with non-small cell lung cancer. Some clones in this sample may be carry-over from other donors' samples.

The chain couples TRBV5-1 to TRBJ2-3; a weak D match, TRBD2 (5 bases). Germline-derived CDR1 and CDR2 are SGHRS and YFSETQ. The CDR3 has 15 residues. V was cut by 5 bases and J by 0 bases, with 13 bases left in between. The CDR3 region has the DNA TGCGCCAGCAGAACGAGCGGCCCTAGCACAGATACGCAGTATTTT. Protein: CASRTSGPSTDTQYF.

The chain has TRBV7-2 and TRBJ1-1, with D perhaps matching TRBD1 (6 bases). Germline CDR1 and CDR2: SGHTA and FQGNSA. The CDR3 covers 14 residues. Trimming left V 5 bases short and J 1 base short, with 11 bases between. The CDR3 coding sequence is TGTGCCAGCAGCAGGGACATAACGAACACTGAAGCTTTCTTT. Its translation is CASSRDITNTEAFF.

The chain recombines TRBV7-2 with TRBJ1-1; no definite D call. The V end lost 5 bases, the J end lost 8 bases, and 15 bases lay between the germline ends. This CDR3 has 13 residues. The germline V gene encodes CDR1 SGHTA and CDR2 FQGNSA. CDR3 nucleotides: TGTGCCAGCAGCCCGCCGTGGTGGAGCGAAGCTTTCTTT. Its translation is CASSPPWWSEAFF.

V is TRBV10-3 and J is TRBJ1-5; 7 bases line up with TRBD1. Germline CDR1 ENHRY, CDR2 SYGVKD. The V gene end was trimmed by 2 bases and the J gene end by 2 bases; junction bases not matched to a gene: 0. This CDR3 region has 14 residues. The CDR3 loop is CAISEGQGNQPQHF. DNA for the CDR3: TGTGCCATCAGTGAGGGACAGGGCAATCAGCCCCAGCATTTT.

The chain has TRBV6-5 and TRBJ2-3, with TRBD2 matching over 10 bases. With V trimmed by 6 bases and J by 1 base, 4 bases remained unmatched. CDR3 length equals 15 residues. Germline V gene lookup returns CDR1 MNHEY and CDR2 SVGAGI. Here the CDR3 reads CASRASGSGTDTQYF. In DNA, the CDR3 is TGTGCCAGCAGGGCTAGCGGGAGTGGCACAGATACGCAGTATTTT.

The chain recombines TRBV4-1 with TRBJ2-5; D might be TRBD1 or TRBD2, each matching 6 bases. The V end lost 4 bases, the J end lost 5 bases, and 17 bases lay between the germline ends. Germline assignment: CDR1 MGHRA and CDR2 YSYEKL. This CDR3 is 15 amino acids long. The CDR3 loop reads CASSPARGLTETQYF. For the CDR3, the DNA is TGCGCCAGCAGCCCCGCCCGGGGGCTGACGGAGACCCAGTACTTC.

The chain carries TRBV7-9 and TRBJ2-1, with 8 bases that match TRBD2. The V gene end was trimmed by 7 bases and the J gene end by 5 bases; junction bases not matched to a gene: 7. This CDR3 region has 14 residues. CDR1 SEHNR and CDR2 FQNEAQ come from the germline V gene (reference sequence). CDR3 sequence: CASTIAGLHNEQFF. The DNA of the CDR3 is TGTGCCAGCACCATAGCGGGACTACACAATGAGCAGTTCTTC.

The V and J genes are TRBV28 and TRBJ2-7; 8 bases are shared with TRBD2. The CDR3 extends over 16 amino acids. J was trimmed by 3 bases and V by 3 bases; bases with no gene match: 10. Germline V gene lookup returns CDR1 MDHEN and CDR2 SYDVKM. CDR3 in amino acids: CASSFLRLASIYEQYF. The CDR3 nucleotides are TGTGCCAGCAGTTTTTTAAGACTAGCGAGTATCTACGAGCAGTACTTC.

This chain links TRBV5-8 with TRBJ1-2, with D hard to call. Trimming pared 4 bases from V and 6 bases from J, leaving 16 bases between. The germline V gene has CDR1 SGHTS and CDR2 YDEGEE. CDR3 size: 14 residues. This chain's CDR3 is CASSPLWTGDGYTF. Written as DNA, the CDR3 is TGTGCCAGCAGCCCCCTCTGGACTGGAGATGGCTACACCTTC.

The rearrangement joins TRBV6-1 to TRBJ2-6, with unresolved D. CDR1 is MNHNS and CDR2 is SASEGT in the germline V gene. The V gene lost 6 bases and the J gene lost 0 bases, with 6 bases spanning the gap. The CDR3 runs 14 residues. CDR3 DNA sequence: TGTGCCAGCAGCAGAATCTCTGGGGCCAACGTCCTGACTTTC. Amino acid sequence: CASSRISGANVLTF.

This clone was observed once. This chain links TRBV11-1 with TRBJ2-5, with D perhaps given as TRBD1 or TRBD2 (5 bases each). V lost 1 base, J lost 10 bases, and 13 bases lay in between. The CDR3 has 13 amino acids. Germline loops: CDR1 SGHAT, CDR2 FQDESV (reference sequence). The DNA for the CDR3 is TGTGCCAGCAGCTTAGGACCGGGACGTGGCCAGTACTTC. This gives the protein CASSLGPGRGQYF.

The chain has TRBV5-1 and TRBJ1-2, with D uncertain. This CDR3 region has 13 residues. CDR1 is SGHRS, CDR2 YFSETQ, per germline. V was clipped by 2 bases and J by 8 bases, with 13 bases between them. The CDR3 coding sequence is TGCGCCAGCAGCTTACAGAGCGCTCAGGGCTACACCTTC. As protein: CASSLQSAQGYTF. The complete variable domain, with remaining parts taken from reference TRBV5-1 and TRBJ1-2, reads KAGVTQTPRYLIKTRGQQVTLSCSPISGHRSVSWYQQTPGQGLQFLFEYFSETQRNKGNFPGRFSGRQFSNSRSEMNVSTLELGDSALYLCASSLQSAQGYTFGSGTRLTVV.

The rearrangement joins TRBV15 to TRBJ2-6, with D hard to call. Germline CDR1 is LNHNV and CDR2 is YYDKDF (reference sequence). V gave up 1 base and J gave up 3 bases, with 7 bases separating them. CDR3 size: 15 residues. The CDR3 sequence: CATSRAGDGANVLTF. CDR3 coding DNA: TGTGCCACCAGCAGAGCAGGTGATGGGGCCAACGTCCTGACTTTC.

The gene calls are TRBV5-1 and TRBJ2-7; D is possibly TRBD1 (6 bases). Trimming took 4 bases from V and 5 from J, leaving 10 bases between them. CDR1 is SGHRS and CDR2 is YFSETQ in the germline V gene. This CDR3 spans 12 amino acids. CDR3 in DNA: TGCGCCAGCAGCCCGACAGGAAACGAGCAGTACTTC. Its protein is CASSPTGNEQYF.

This chain joins TRBV27 and TRBJ2-5; maybe TRBD2 (7 bases). This CDR3 is built from 15 residues. CDR1 MNHEY and CDR2 SMNVEV come from the germline V gene (reference sequence). Trimming removed 6 bases from V and 5 bases from J, with 19 bases in between. The CDR3 here is CASREGGGGPETQYF. The DNA for the CDR3 is TGTGCCAGCAGAGAGGGAGGGGGAGGGCCGGAGACCCAGTACTTC.

V and J are TRBV2 and TRBJ1-1, with TRBD1 identical over 7 bases. V lost 5 bases, J lost 7 bases, and 7 bases stayed unmatched. The germline V gene encodes CDR1 SNHLY and CDR2 FYNNEI. This CDR3 has 13 residues. The CDR3 region is CASSYTGEVEAFF. The DNA for the CDR3 is TGTGCCAGCAGTTATACAGGGGAAGTTGAAGCTTTCTTT. The full variable domain, its missing parts supplied by reference TRBV2 and TRBJ1-1, is EPEVTQTPSHQVTQMGQEVILRCVPISNHLYFYWYRQILGQKVEFLVSFYNNEISEKSEIFDDQFSVERPDGSNFTLKIRSTKLEDSAMYFCASSYTGEVEAFFGQGTRLTVV.

This chain connects TRBV11-1 to TRBJ2-3; D may match TRBD1 or TRBD2 (6 bases each). The germline V gene encodes CDR1 SGHAT and CDR2 FQDESV (reference sequence). The CDR3 extends over 14 amino acids. V lost 0 bases, J lost 4 bases, and 8 bases lay in between. CDR3: CASSLAGGADTQYF. For the CDR3, the DNA is TGTGCCAGCAGCTTAGCGGGGGGCGCAGATACGCAGTATTTT.

The V and J genes are TRBV5-6 and TRBJ2-7; possibly TRBD2 for D (5 bases). V was shortened by 4 bases and J by 7 bases, with 9 bases between the two germline ends. This CDR3 has 11 amino acids. The germline V gene encodes CDR1 SGHDT and CDR2 YYEEEE. The CDR3 here is CASSRGEEQYF. The CDR3 DNA sequence: TGTGCCAGCAGCCGGGGTGAGGAGCAGTACTTC.

This rearrangement joins TRBV7-6 to TRBJ1-3; D call uncertain. The germline V gene encodes CDR1 SGHVS and CDR2 FNYEAQ. The CDR3 length is 13 residues. V was pared by 0 bases and J by 1 base, with 1 base between. The CDR3 nucleotides are TGTGCCAGCAGCTTAGCTTCTGGAAACACCATATATTTT. Amino acid sequence: CASSLASGNTIYF. Combining the CDR3 with reference TRBV7-6 and TRBJ1-3 gives the whole variable domain GAGVSQSPRYKVTKRGQDVALRCDPISGHVSLYWYRQALGQGPEFLTYFNYEAQQDKSGLPNDRFSAERPEGSISTLTIQRTEQRDSAMYRCASSLASGNTIYFGEGSWLTVV.

V gene TRBV7-2 combines with J gene TRBJ1-5, with TRBD1 matching over 7 bases. CDR1 and CDR2 from the germline V gene are SGHTA and FQGNSA. The CDR3 runs 15 residues. V was clipped by 5 bases and J by 0 bases; unmatched bases: 4. CDR3 region: CASSPQGISNQPQHF. For the CDR3, the DNA is TGTGCCAGCAGCCCACAGGGGATTAGCAATCAGCCCCAGCATTTT.

This chain joins TRBV5-3 and TRBJ2-1; 14 positions agree with TRBD2. TRBV5-3 is classed as an ORF, of uncertain function. With 4 bases clipped from V and 7 bases from J, the junction kept 10 bases outside the gene matches. This CDR3 comprises 17 residues. The CDR3 DNA reads TGTGCCAGAAGCCAGGGACTAGCGGGAGCCCTGGTGAATGAGCAGTTCTTC. It yields the protein CARSQGLAGALVNEQFF.

This clone was detected a few times. The genes are TRBV5-1 and TRBJ1-2; 9 bases match TRBD1. CDR1 is SGHRS, CDR2 YFSETQ, per germline. V dropped 0 bases and J dropped 6; count of bases not matched to a gene: 6. CDR3 length: 15 residues. CDR3 sequence: CASSLEGTGSDGYTF. CDR3 DNA: TGCGCCAGCAGCTTGGAAGGGACAGGGTCTGATGGCTACACCTTC.

The V and J genes are TRBV18 and TRBJ2-1; unclear D gene. The CDR3 has 13 amino acids. Germline V gene lookup returns CDR1 KGHSH and CDR2 LQKENI. Trimming removed 2 bases at V and 6 bases at J, with 8 bases between. The CDR3 protein is CASSPWQANEQFF. CDR3 coding DNA: TGTGCCAGCTCACCATGGCAGGCCAATGAGCAGTTCTTC.

This chain uses TRBV29-1 with TRBJ2-7; 11 bases align to TRBD1. Germline CDR1 reads SQVTM; CDR2 reads ANQGSEA. This CDR3 comprises 14 residues. Trimming removed 3 bases from V and 3 bases from J; junction bases left unmatched: 4. The DNA of the CDR3 is TGCAGCGTTGACCTCGGGACAGGGGGCTACGAGCAGTACTTC. As protein: CSVDLGTGGYEQYF.

V and J are TRBV4-1 and TRBJ1-1, with D tentatively TRBD1 (6 bases). The CDR3 covers 16 residues. Per germline, CDR1 MGHRA and CDR2 YSYEKL. With 0 bases removed from V and 4 bases from J, the gap between germline ends came to 15 bases. The CDR3 region is CASSQDDYRDGTEAFF. CDR3 DNA sequence: TGCGCCAGCAGCCAAGATGACTACAGGGATGGCACTGAAGCTTTCTTT.

This clone is deemed medium-sized. The gene calls are TRBV7-2 and TRBJ1-2; D gene unclear. Trimming removed 4 bases from V and 10 bases from J, with 10 bases in between. The V gene's germline CDR1 is SGHTA and CDR2 FQGNSA. The CDR3 is 11 amino acids. The CDR3 spells CASSSPGIYTF. DNA of the CDR3: TGTGCCAGCAGCTCCCCGGGAATCTACACCTTC.

This chain links TRBV6-1 with TRBJ2-7; D ambiguous. The length of the CDR3 is 11 residues. Germline loops: CDR1 MNHNS, CDR2 SASEGT. The germline V and J ends were trimmed by 6 bases and 4 bases, with 7 bases remaining between them. The CDR3 here is CASRRNYEQYF. The CDR3 DNA follows: TGTGCCAGCAGAAGAAATTACGAGCAGTACTTC.